This T cell receptor (beta chain) was sequenced in a study of neurological immune-mediated disorders. This clonotype has ten or more counts. Its specificity is unknown. The germline V gene encodes CDR1 DFQATT and CDR2 SNEGSKA (reference sequence). V lost 1 base, J lost 7 bases, and 26 bases lay in between. The CDR3 has 18 residues. Overall study findings and caveats: Multiple sclerosis patients had less TCR clonal expansion than even healthy controls, unlike HTLV-1-associated myelopathy. Phylogenetic grouping put 18 of 34 multiple sclerosis patients' repertoires into one related-CDR3 cluster, a possible signature.

cDNA was made by 5'RACE with 10-nucleotide random UMIs. Sequencing runs each generated in excess of 160 million TCR-beta sequences derived from 15-18 subjects. TCRdb re-derived calls from the 5' RACE reads in MiXCR, one entry per CDR3 protein. The profile covers about 71,000 distinct CDR3 sequences, with roughly 3.2% appearing a single time and around 3.7% taken by the ten largest. The rearrangement links TRBV20-1 to TRBJ2-1, with D possibly being TRBD1 or TRBD2 (6 bases each). The sequence came from a middle-aged man with multiple sclerosis. Sequencing was done on a sample of PBMCs. CDR3 sequence: CSARAGAVGGNPENEQFF. CDR3 bases: TGCAGTGCTAGAGCGGGGGCCGTCGGCGGGAACCCGGAAAATGAGCAGTTCTTC.